A selection of T cell receptor beta chains follows, all from one sample in a study of blood T cell repertoires in COVID-19. Method: immunoSEQ multiplex PCR; TCRdb's copy keeps in-frame clones and lacks some. The data hold around 230,000 clones, with approximately 90% observed a single time. Sequences were obtained from peripheral blood. The receptors come from a man aged 35 to 55 with acute or convalescent COVID-19. Both conserved end residues are trimmed from each CDR3. Each record gives: V gene, J gene, D gene, CDR3 protein. The D gene is left open where the match is weak.

>TRBV20-1|TRBJ2-5|NA
SASIRSKTQY
>TRBV6-1|TRBJ1-2|NA
ASSEALAGSYGYT
>TRBV10-1|TRBJ2-2|NA
ASSDPEWGVNTGELF
>TRBV11-2|TRBJ2-2|TRBD1
ASSATGVSVTGELF
>TRBV27|TRBJ2-7|TRBD2
ASSLSSWGLLMDEQY
>TRBV10-3|TRBJ2-1|TRBD2
AISEFEREMYNEQF
>TRBV18|TRBJ2-5|TRBD1
ASTPQGARETQY
>TRBV28|TRBJ1-1|NA
ASSLRVNTEAF
>TRBV28|TRBJ1-2|TRBD1
ASRQTGGGSGYT
>TRBV7-2|TRBJ1-2|TRBD1
ASSSRQGYGYT
>TRBV7-3|TRBJ2-3|NA
ASSLRRTADTQY
>TRBV5-1|TRBJ2-3|NA
ASSSAYSTDTQY
>TRBV28|TRBJ2-1|NA
ASSPLVGRYNEQF
>TRBV19|TRBJ2-1|TRBD2
ASKLGLGSEQF
>TRBV5-4|TRBJ2-2|NA
ASSPGPNTGELF
>TRBV4-1|TRBJ2-7|TRBD1
ASSQEGDSDYYEQY
>TRBV3-1/TRBV3-2|TRBJ1-2|NA
ASSQAAGSYGYT
>TRBV27|TRBJ1-5|TRBD1
ASSLWTGHQPQH
>TRBV9|TRBJ2-5|TRBD1
ASSSGQLTQETQY
>TRBV18|TRBJ2-6|TRBD1
ASSFSTGGWSGANVLT
>TRBV6-5|TRBJ1-6|TRBD1
ASGGTGKIPLH
>TRBV5-1|TRBJ2-2|TRBD2
ASSRRGGASNTGELF
>TRBV5-4|TRBJ2-7|TRBD2
ASSPTSGSSYEQY
>TRBV2|TRBJ2-7|TRBD2
ASSRRTSGGDEQY
>TRBV7-8|TRBJ2-7|TRBD2
ASWPGGVHEQY
>TRBV29-1|TRBJ2-7|NA
SVEGSGYEQY
>TRBV12-3/TRBV12-4|TRBJ1-2|NA
ASSLGLGYGYT
>TRBV3-1/TRBV3-2|TRBJ1-3|NA
ASSPDTSGNTIY
>TRBV2|TRBJ2-7|NA
ASSSQLYEQY